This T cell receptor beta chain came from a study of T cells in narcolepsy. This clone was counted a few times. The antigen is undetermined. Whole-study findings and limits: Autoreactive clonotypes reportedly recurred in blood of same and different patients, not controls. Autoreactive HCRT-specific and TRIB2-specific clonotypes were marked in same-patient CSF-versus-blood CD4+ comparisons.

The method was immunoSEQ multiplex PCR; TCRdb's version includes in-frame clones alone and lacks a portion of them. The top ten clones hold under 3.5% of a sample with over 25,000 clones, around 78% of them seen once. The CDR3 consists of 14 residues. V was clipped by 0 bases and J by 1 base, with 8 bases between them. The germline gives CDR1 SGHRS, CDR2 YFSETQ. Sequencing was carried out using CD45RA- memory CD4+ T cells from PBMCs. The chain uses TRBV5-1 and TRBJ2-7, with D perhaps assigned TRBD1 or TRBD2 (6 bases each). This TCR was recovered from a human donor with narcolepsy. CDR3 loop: CASSLEGGSYEQYF. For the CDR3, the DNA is TGCGCCAGCAGCTTGGAAGGGGGGTCCTACGAGCAGTACTTC. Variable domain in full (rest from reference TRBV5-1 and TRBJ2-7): KAGVTQTPRYLIKTRGQQVTLSCSPISGHRSVSWYQQTPGQGLQFLFEYFSETQRNKGNFPGRFSGRQFSNSRSEMNVSTLELGDSALYLCASSLEGGSYEQYFGPGTRLTVT.